This T cell receptor beta chain came from a study of CD8 T cells in Susac syndrome. Study-level findings and limits: The number of individuals included in the study's TCR sequencing and HLA analysis was acknowledged as relatively small.

The CDR3 is made up of 14 amino acids. Germline-derived CDR1 and CDR2 are SGDLS and YYNGEE. V lost 1 base and J 1 base, leaving 8 bases between the germline ends. In blood CD8+ and CD4+ T cells, TCR beta underwent sequencing. The authors negatively isolated CD8+ and CD4+ T cells and FACS-enriched TEMRA cells. A remark on this clonotype: The antigen is undetermined.

RNA totalling roughly 0.45 to 1 ug underwent reverse transcription with random hexamers. Amplification of TCR beta CDR3 was carried out by immunoSEQ multiplex PCR, which covered 54 Vbeta and 13 Jbeta segments. TCRdb processed the immunoSEQ multiplex PCR reads anew with MiXCR; each CDR3 protein has one entry. Of some 80,000 distinct CDR3 sequences in the sample, 90% to 95% were seen once. The receptor was derived from a human donor in good health. Sequenced input: CD8+ T cells from PBMCs. This chain joins TRBV9 and TRBJ2-5, with D unclear. The CDR3 coding sequence is TGTGCCAGCAGCGTACAGGTGTTCCAAGAGACCCAGTACTTC. Translating gives CASSVQVFQETQYF.